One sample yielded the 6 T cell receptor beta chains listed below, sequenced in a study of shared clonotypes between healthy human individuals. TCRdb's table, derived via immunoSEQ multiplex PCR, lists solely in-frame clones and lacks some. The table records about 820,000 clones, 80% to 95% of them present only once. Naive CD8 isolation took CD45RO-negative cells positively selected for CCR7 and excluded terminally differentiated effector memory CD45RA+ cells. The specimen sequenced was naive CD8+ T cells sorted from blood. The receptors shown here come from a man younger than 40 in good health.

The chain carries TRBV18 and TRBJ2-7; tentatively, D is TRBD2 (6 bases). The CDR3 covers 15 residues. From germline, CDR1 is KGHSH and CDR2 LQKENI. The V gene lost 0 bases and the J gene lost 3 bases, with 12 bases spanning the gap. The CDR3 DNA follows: TGTGCCAGCTCACCACCCTGGACTACCAACTACGAGCAGTACTTC. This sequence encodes CASSPPWTTNYEQYF.

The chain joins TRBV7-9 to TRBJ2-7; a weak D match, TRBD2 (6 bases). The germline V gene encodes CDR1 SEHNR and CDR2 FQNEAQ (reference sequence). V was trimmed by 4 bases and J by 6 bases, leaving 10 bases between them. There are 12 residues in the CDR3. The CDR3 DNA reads TGTGCCAGCAGCTCCGGAGGGGCCGAGCAGTACTTC. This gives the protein CASSSGGAEQYF.

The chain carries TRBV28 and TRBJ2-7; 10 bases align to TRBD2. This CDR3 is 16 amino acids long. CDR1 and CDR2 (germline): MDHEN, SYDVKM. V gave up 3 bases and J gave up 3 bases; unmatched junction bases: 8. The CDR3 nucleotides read TGTGCCAGCAGTTTCTCCGGACTAGCGGACTTCTACGAGCAGTACTTC. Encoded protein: CASSFSGLADFYEQYF.

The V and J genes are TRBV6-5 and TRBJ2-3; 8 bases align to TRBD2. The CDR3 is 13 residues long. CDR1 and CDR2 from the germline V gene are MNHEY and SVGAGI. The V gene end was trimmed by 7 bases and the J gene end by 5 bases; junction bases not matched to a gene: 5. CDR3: CASTPGGGDTQYF. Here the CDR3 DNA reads TGTGCCAGCACCCCGGGGGGGGGAGATACGCAGTATTTT.

The CDR3 protein is CASSSRQTGNTIYF. In nucleotides, the CDR3 is TGTGCCAGCAGCTCCCGACAGACTGGAAACACCATATATTTT. This chain connects TRBV7-2 to TRBJ1-3; D might be TRBD1 (5 bases). V was trimmed by 4 bases and J by 2 bases, leaving 9 bases between them. The germline V gene encodes CDR1 SGHTA and CDR2 FQGNSA. There are 14 residues in the CDR3.

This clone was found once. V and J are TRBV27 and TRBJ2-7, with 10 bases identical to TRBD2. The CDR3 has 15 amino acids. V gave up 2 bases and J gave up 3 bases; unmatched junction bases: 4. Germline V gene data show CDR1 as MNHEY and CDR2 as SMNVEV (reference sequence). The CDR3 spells CASSLVSGGLYEQYF. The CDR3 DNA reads TGTGCCAGCAGTTTAGTTAGCGGGGGGCTCTACGAGCAGTACTTC.